The table lists the clone carrying this T cell receptor (beta chain) with a few counts. This sample is drawn from a study of molecular identifiers for immune sequencing clone quantification. Germline V gene lookup returns CDR1 SEHNR and CDR2 FQNEAQ (reference sequence). The ends were cut back, 5 bases at V and 4 bases at J, with 21 bases in the middle. The CDR3 consists of 17 residues. One entry per CDR3 protein results from TCRdb running MiXCR on the PCR reads. The data show roughly 630,000 distinct CDR3 sequences, about 25% seen once. The sample taken for sequencing was naive CD8+ T cells from blood, with Jurkat cell RNA spiked in. Subset in this sample: FACS-sorted CD8+CD4-CCR7+CD45RA+ naive T cells. This receptor was taken from a human donor in good health. Some libraries in this study had Jurkat cell RNA spiked in. This chain connects TRBV7-9 to TRBJ2-1, with D perhaps TRBD2 (5 bases). The CDR3 coding sequence is TGTGCCAGCAGCGATTTAGAGCGGACGCGACTATACAATGAGCAGTTCTTC. It specifies CASSDLERTRLYNEQFF.